The rows below give T cell receptor beta chains drawn from one sample of a study of identical twins. TCRdb redid the calling of the 5' RACE reads with MiXCR, one entry per CDR3 protein. This sample has about 660,000 distinct CDR3 sequences, with less than 10% found just once. A further study also used this sample, focusing on yellow fever vaccine responses in identical twins.

The sequenced material came from PBMCs. The source of these receptors is a woman younger than 30 in good health. CDR3s include the opening cysteine and the closing phenylalanine or tryptophan. Fields, in order: V gene, J gene, D gene, clone size, CDR3 protein, CDR3 DNA. A D gene is named only where the DNA matches it firmly. The size entry is marked missing in some rows and otherwise reads once, few, many or a size class.

>TRBV29-1|TRBJ2-1|TRBD2|-
CSEAGGNTNEQFF
TGCAGCGAGGCGGGAGGGAATACCAATGAGCAGTTCTTC
>TRBV11-1|TRBJ1-1|-|few
CASSLFSGTMNTEAFF
TGTGCCAGCAGCTTATTTTCAGGGACAATGAACACTGAAGCTTTCTTT
>TRBV12-3/TRBV12-4|TRBJ2-2|TRBD2|-
CAFSSLRLAEPSTGELFF
TGTGCCTTCAGCTCACTCAGACTAGCGGAGCCCTCAACCGGGGAGCTGTTTTTT
>TRBV20-1|TRBJ1-6|TRBD1|-
CSARTGAIDSPLHF
TGCAGTGCAAGGACAGGGGCTATAGATTCACCCCTCCACTTT
>TRBV20-1|TRBJ1-4|TRBD1|many
CSARDRDRGSEKLFF
TGCAGTGCTAGAGATAGGGACAGGGGGAGTGAAAAACTGTTTTTT
>TRBV12-3/TRBV12-4|TRBJ1-1|TRBD1|many
CASRYTGGVTEAFF
TGTGCCAGCAGATACACAGGGGGCGTCACTGAAGCTTTCTTT
>TRBV9|TRBJ2-7|TRBD1|-
CASSDGTGGEQYF
TGTGCCAGCAGCGATGGGACAGGGGGCGAGCAGTACTTC
>TRBV11-2|TRBJ2-3|TRBD2|-
CASSSETSGGTSDTQYF
TGTGCCAGCAGCTCAGAGACTAGCGGGGGGACCTCAGATACGCAGTATTTT
>TRBV29-1|TRBJ1-1|-|few
CSVEDPGVLGTEAFF
TGCAGCGTTGAAGATCCTGGGGTATTGGGCACTGAAGCTTTCTTT
>TRBV28|TRBJ2-7|-|-
CASSLEQLSPYEQYF
TGTGCCAGCAGTTTGGAACAGTTAAGCCCCTACGAGCAGTACTTC
>TRBV28|TRBJ2-5|TRBD1|few
CASSLTGTGGWETQYF
TGTGCCAGCAGTTTGACAGGGACAGGGGGCTGGGAGACCCAGTACTTC
>TRBV6-1|TRBJ2-1|TRBD1|few
CASRSRDSLYNEQFF
TGTGCCAGCAGGAGCCGGGACAGCCTCTACAATGAGCAGTTCTTC
>TRBV7-2|TRBJ2-7|TRBD1|-
CASSPLGTGYYEQYF
TGTGCCAGCAGCCCCCTAGGGACAGGCTACTACGAGCAGTACTTC
>TRBV27|TRBJ2-1|TRBD2|-
CASSFGAGGRNEQFF
TGTGCCAGCAGTTTTGGAGCGGGCGGGAGGAATGAGCAGTTCTTC
>TRBV18|TRBJ2-2|-|few
CASFDDANTGELFF
TGTGCCAGCTTCGACGACGCGAACACCGGGGAGCTGTTTTTT
>TRBV7-9|TRBJ2-3|-|few
CASSNLGWSTDTQYF
TGTGCCAGCAGCAACCTAGGCTGGAGCACAGATACGCAGTATTTT
>TRBV10-3|TRBJ2-5|TRBD2|-
CAISESGLAGRTQYF
TGTGCCATCAGTGAGTCGGGACTAGCGGGGAGGACCCAGTACTTC
>TRBV29-1|TRBJ2-1|-|many
CSALTGNEQFF
TGCAGCGCCTTAACCGGCAATGAGCAGTTCTTC
>TRBV29-1|TRBJ2-7|-|-
CSVGSAVYEQYF
TGCAGCGTCGGGTCAGCAGTCTACGAGCAGTACTTC
>TRBV6-2/TRBV6-3|TRBJ2-2|-|few
CASAPGPTGELFF
TGTGCCAGCGCCCCCGGGCCCACCGGGGAGCTGTTTTTT
>TRBV30|TRBJ1-5|-|-
CAWSVRGSKADQPQHF
TGTGCCTGGAGTGTACGCGGCTCCAAAGCCGATCAGCCCCAGCATTTT
>TRBV20-1|TRBJ2-3|TRBD2|few
CSARDRVLAGVVTDTQYF
TGCAGTGCTAGAGATAGGGTCTTAGCGGGGGTTGTCACAGATACGCAGTATTTT
>TRBV20-1|TRBJ2-5|-|many
CSARGTGTNRETQYF
TGCAGTGCTAGAGGCACAGGAACGAATCGAGAGACCCAGTACTTC
>TRBV7-3|TRBJ2-2|TRBD2|-
CASRAGGGIGELFF
TGTGCCAGCAGAGCCGGCGGGGGGATCGGGGAGCTGTTTTTT
>TRBV9|TRBJ2-2|-|-
CASSVGTVLTIGELFF
TGTGCCAGCAGCGTAGGCACTGTCCTAACAATCGGGGAGCTGTTTTTT
>TRBV7-9|TRBJ2-3|-|-
CASSYRDFSTDTQYF
TGTGCCAGCAGCTACCGGGACTTTAGCACAGATACGCAGTATTTT
>TRBV6-1|TRBJ1-4|-|many
CASKLDFLGEKLFF
TGTGCCAGCAAACTCGACTTTTTGGGTGAAAAACTGTTTTTT
>TRBV3-1|TRBJ1-1|-|-
CASSQINEAFF
TGTGCCAGCAGCCAAATCAATGAAGCTTTCTTT
>TRBV4-2|TRBJ2-3|TRBD2|-
CASSQKREGGADTQYF
TGTGCCAGCAGCCAGAAGCGGGAGGGGGGTGCAGATACGCAGTATTTT
>TRBV11-2|TRBJ2-3|-|-
CASSLGARAYSTDTQYF
TGTGCCAGCAGCTTAGGAGCACGGGCATATAGCACAGATACGCAGTATTTT
>TRBV12-3/TRBV12-4|TRBJ2-7|-|many
CASSPSREQYF
TGTGCCAGCAGTCCCTCTCGGGAGCAGTACTTC
>TRBV30|TRBJ2-7|-|-
CAWSGTNEQYF
TGTGCCTGGAGTGGGACTAACGAGCAGTACTTC
>TRBV6-2/TRBV6-3|TRBJ2-1|TRBD1|few
CASKNGRTGQFF
TGTGCCAGCAAAAACGGCCGGACAGGACAGTTCTTC
>TRBV4-2|TRBJ2-5|-|many
CASSQDQYRVETQYF
TGTGCCAGCAGCCAAGATCAATACAGGGTAGAGACCCAGTACTTC
>TRBV24-1|TRBJ2-4|-|many
CATSGPKNIQYF
TGTGCCACCAGTGGACCCAAAAACATTCAGTACTTC
>TRBV28|TRBJ2-3|-|few
CASRTVPDTQYF
TGTGCCAGCAGGACAGTCCCAGATACGCAGTATTTT
>TRBV12-5|TRBJ1-5|-|few
CASGLASSGWANGLIYSNQPQHF
TGTGCTAGTGGTTTGGCCTCAAGCGGGTGGGCGAACGGACTAATTTATAGCAATCAGCCCCAGCATTTT
>TRBV7-3|TRBJ2-7|-|many
CASSFTGLTYEQYF
TGTGCCAGCAGCTTCACAGGGCTTACCTACGAGCAGTACTTC
>TRBV7-8|TRBJ1-5|TRBD1|few
CASSLEGQGLGQPQHF
TGTGCCAGCAGCTTAGAAGGACAGGGGTTAGGTCAGCCCCAGCATTTT
>TRBV5-6|TRBJ1-5|TRBD1|few
CASSFNRGRNQPQHF
TGTGCCAGCAGCTTCAACAGGGGTCGCAATCAGCCCCAGCATTTT
>TRBV4-1|TRBJ2-5|TRBD1|-
CASSTTGAQYF
TGCGCCAGCAGCACAACAGGGGCCCAGTACTTC
>TRBV12-3/TRBV12-4|TRBJ2-1|TRBD1|many
CASSLLRDRVLDEQFF
TGTGCCAGCAGTTTACTCCGGGACAGGGTTCTAGATGAGCAGTTCTTC
>TRBV20-1|TRBJ2-7|TRBD1|few
CSAPISDRVLREQYF
TGCAGTGCACCAATCTCCGACAGGGTATTGCGCGAGCAGTACTTC
>TRBV7-9|TRBJ2-1|TRBD2|-
CASSLRTSGRIHEQFF
TGTGCCAGCAGCCTCCGGACTAGCGGGAGGATCCATGAGCAGTTCTTC
>TRBV28|TRBJ2-7|-|-
CASSYWTDRMSYEQYF
TGTGCCAGCAGTTACTGGACTGATCGGATGTCCTACGAGCAGTACTTC
>TRBV12-3/TRBV12-4|TRBJ2-2|-|-
CASLGDIRATGELFF
TGTGCCAGTCTAGGGGACATACGGGCGACCGGGGAGCTGTTTTTT
>TRBV6-2/TRBV6-3|TRBJ2-1|-|many
CASSPSEVNEQFF
TGTGCCAGCAGCCCATCAGAGGTCAATGAGCAGTTCTTC
>TRBV6-5|TRBJ2-3|TRBD1|-
CASSYAGQGLIRDTQYF
TGTGCCAGCAGTTACGCTGGACAGGGGCTTATCAGGGATACGCAGTATTTT
>TRBV28|TRBJ2-5|-|few
CASSLVRLKETQYF
TGTGCCAGCAGTTTAGTGCGACTGAAGGAGACCCAGTACTTC